One and the same sample provided the 5 T cell receptor beta chains below, sequenced in a study of blood T cell repertoires in COVID-19. Using immunoSEQ multiplex PCR, the repertoire was profiled, and TCRdb retains in-frame clones only, with some absent. The sample contains approximately 100,000 clones, around 87% of which appear only once. The sequenced sample consisted of peripheral blood. Source of these receptors: a woman in her 30s with acute or convalescent COVID-19.

The genes are TRBV7-6 and TRBJ2-1, with D perhaps matching TRBD2 (6 bases). Trimming shortened V by 5 bases and J by 3 bases, and 17 bases separated the two germline ends. Germline assignment: CDR1 SGHVS and CDR2 FNYEAQ. The CDR3 totals 16 residues. DNA for the CDR3: TGTGCCAGCAGCCCTCCGGCGGGGCAGGGCTACAATGAGCAGTTCTTC. It is translated as CASSPPAGQGYNEQFF.

This clone was counted once. V and J are TRBV7-3 and TRBJ2-7, with D perhaps matching TRBD2 (5 bases). Deletions cut 8 bases from V and 7 bases from J, with 9 bases between. Germline CDR1 and CDR2: SGHTA and FQGTGA. This CDR3 has 10 residues. The DNA for the CDR3 is TGTGCCAGCGACTCGGGGGAGCAGTACTTC. Protein: CASDSGEQYF.

The V and J genes are TRBV27 and TRBJ2-7; a weak D match, TRBD1 (5 bases). The CDR3 has 14 residues. Germline assignment: CDR1 MNHEY and CDR2 SMNVEV (reference sequence). V lost 7 bases to trimming and J lost 1 base, with 14 bases between them. CDR3 DNA sequence: TGTGCCAGCAAAGGTTCCCAGGGTTCCTACGAGCAGTACTTC. Its protein is CASKGSQGSYEQYF.

V usage is TRBV11-2 and J usage is TRBJ1-1; D is possibly TRBD1 (5 bases). This CDR3 contains 17 residues. Trimming removed 1 base from V and 4 bases from J, with 19 bases in between. Germline-derived CDR1 and CDR2 are SGHAT and FQNNGV. The CDR3 DNA reads as TGTGCCAGCAGCTTAGGACGGTGGGGAGGGGTAATCACTGAAGCTTTCTTT. It is translated as CASSLGRWGGVITEAFF.

This sequence joins TRBV9 and TRBJ2-7; D ambiguous. V lost 2 bases and J lost 6, with 18 bases in between. The CDR3 has 15 residues. Germline V gene lookup returns CDR1 SGDLS and CDR2 YYNGEE. In DNA form, the CDR3 reads TGTGCCAGCAGCGTGACCCTAGGTTTTTCCACCGAGCAGTACTTC. Its translation: CASSVTLGFSTEQYF. Full variable domain (remainder filled in from reference TRBV9 and TRBJ2-7): DSGVTQTPKHLITATGQRVTLRCSPRSGDLSVYWYQQSLDQGLQFLIQYYNGEERAKGNILERFSAQQFPDLHSELNLSSLELGDSALYFCASSVTLGFSTEQYFGPGTRLTVT.